What follows are 15 T cell receptor beta chains derived from one specimen sequenced in a study of control samples from healthy donors and cancer patients. TCRdb's copy holds only in-frame clones and misses some; the assay was immunoSEQ multiplex PCR. The data show under 95,000 clones, about 80% seen once. The sequenced material came from blood. Source of these receptors: a man aged 45-65 years in good health.

V gene TRBV30 combines with J gene TRBJ1-5; 11 nucleotides line up with TRBD1. V dropped 4 bases and J dropped 7; count of bases not matched to a gene: 3. Germline CDR1 reads GTSNPN; CDR2 reads SVGIG (reference sequence). The CDR3 runs 13 residues. As DNA, the CDR3 is TGTGCCTGGACGGGGACAGGGGGACAGCCCCAGCATTTT. Protein product: CAWTGTGGQPQHF.

The chain recombines TRBV2 with TRBJ2-7, with 10 nucleotides matching TRBD2. V lost 4 bases, J lost 2 bases, and 8 bases stayed unmatched. CDR1 and CDR2 (germline): SNHLY, FYNNEI. The CDR3 extends over 16 amino acids. The CDR3 loop reads CASSALLAGSTYEQYF. DNA for the CDR3: TGTGCCAGCAGTGCCTTACTAGCGGGATCAACCTACGAGCAGTACTTC. The whole variable domain, remainder taken from reference TRBV2 and TRBJ2-7, is EPEVTQTPSHQVTQMGQEVILRCVPISNHLYFYWYRQILGQKVEFLVSFYNNEISEKSEIFDDQFSVERPDGSNFTLKIRSTKLEDSAMYFCASSALLAGSTYEQYFGPGTRLTVT.

J is TRBJ2-5 and V is TRBV28; TRBD2 is a possible D gene (6 bases). V shed 0 bases and J shed 4 bases, with 15 bases lying between them. In germline, CDR1 is MDHEN, CDR2 SYDVKM. This CDR3 spans 16 amino acids. The CDR3 is CASSLWGGGRGETQYF. In nucleotides, the CDR3 is TGTGCCAGCAGTTTATGGGGCGGAGGGAGAGGAGAGACCCAGTACTTC. Filled out from reference TRBV28 and TRBJ2-5, the complete variable domain reads DVKVTQSSRYLVKRTGEKVFLECVQDMDHENMFWYRQDPGLGLRLIYFSYDVKMKEKGDIPEGYSVSREKKERFSLILESASTNQTSMYLCASSLWGGGRGETQYFGPGTRLLVL.

As for this clone: A read error may produce the germline difference seen at one junction end. The chain uses TRBV2 and TRBJ2-1; no clear D. This CDR3 comprises 13 residues. Germline CDR1 and CDR2: SNHLY and FYNNEI. This CDR3 is CASCERVGNEQFF. The CDR3 coding sequence is TGTGCCAGCTGTGAGCGAGTTGGCAATGAGCAGTTCTTC. Based on the CDR3 plus reference TRBV2 and TRBJ2-1, the full variable domain is EPEVTQTPSHQVTQMGQEVILRCVPISNHLYFYWYRQILGQKVEFLVSFYNNEISEKSEIFDDQFSVERPDGSNFTLKIRSTKLEDSAMYFCASCERVGNEQFFGPGTRLTVL.

This clone appeared a single time. This chain uses TRBV9 with TRBJ2-3, with 8 bases that match TRBD2. Germline CDR1 reads SGDLS; CDR2 reads YYNGEE. This CDR3 is 18 amino acids long. V was clipped by 7 bases and J by 0 bases; unmatched bases: 16. DNA for the CDR3: TGTGCCAGCGATTCCGGGAGGGCCTTTGTCTCTAGCACAGATACGCAGTATTTT. Its protein product is CASDSGRAFVSSTDTQYF.

V usage is TRBV2 and J usage is TRBJ1-1; D unresolved. Germline CDR1 reads SNHLY; CDR2 reads FYNNEI. V lost 3 bases to trimming and J lost 7 bases, with 9 bases between them. The CDR3 runs to 12 residues. CDR3 amino acids: CASSEHKNEAFF. CDR3 nucleotides: TGTGCCAGCAGTGAGCACAAGAATGAAGCTTTCTTT.

The gene calls are TRBV23-1 and TRBJ2-5; D unclear. TRBV23-1 is an ORF for which the function is uncertain. CDR3 length equals 13 residues. V was trimmed by 7 bases and J by 5 bases, leaving 14 bases between them. This chain's CDR3 is CASTSMAFETQYF. CDR3 DNA: TGCGCCAGCACGTCCATGGCCTTTGAGACCCAGTACTTC.

The chain employs TRBV9 and TRBJ2-1; D is unclear. Germline CDR1 is SGDLS and CDR2 is YYNGEE. The V gene lost 3 bases and the J gene lost 8 bases, with 12 bases spanning the gap. The CDR3 contains 13 residues. CDR3 amino acids: CASSASLMDEQFF. The DNA of the CDR3 is TGTGCCAGCAGCGCCAGCCTTATGGATGAGCAGTTCTTC.

The rearrangement links TRBV4-2 to TRBJ1-2, with D hard to call. This CDR3 is built from 14 residues. CDR1 LGHNA and CDR2 YNFKEQ come from the germline V gene. The V end lost 0 bases, the J end lost 2 bases, and 7 bases lay between the germline ends. CDR3 sequence (DNA): TGTGCCAGCAGCCAAGAATTGAGGAACTATGGCTACACCTTC. Translation: CASSQELRNYGYTF.

The chain couples TRBV6-4 to TRBJ2-4; possible D gene TRBD2, 5 bases. Per germline, CDR1 MRHNA and CDR2 SNTAGT. Trimming removed 0 bases from V and 9 bases from J, with 12 bases in between. The CDR3 length is 14 residues. The CDR3 here is CASSDSTLGSIQYF. Written as DNA, the CDR3 is TGTGCCAGCAGTGACTCGACACTGGGGAGCATTCAGTACTTC.

The rearrangement links TRBV7-2 to TRBJ2-7; 10 nucleotides line up with TRBD1. Germline V CDR1 and CDR2: SGHTA, FQGNSA. V trimming: 5 bases; J trimming: 5 bases; junction bases outside the gene matches: 9. CDR3 size: 15 residues. As DNA, the CDR3 is TGTGCCAGCAGCGTACCGGGACAGGGGTCCCACGAGCAGTACTTC. Protein: CASSVPGQGSHEQYF.

Here the CDR3 reads CASSQAQGFWNTEAFF. Here the CDR3 DNA reads TGCGCCAGCAGCCAAGCACAGGGTTTTTGGAACACTGAAGCTTTCTTT. The chain carries TRBV4-1 and TRBJ1-1, with D possibly TRBD1 on 6 matching bases. This CDR3 is 16 amino acids long. V dropped 1 base and J dropped 1 base, with 13 bases sitting between them. Germline-derived CDR1 and CDR2 are MGHRA and YSYEKL.

The V gene is TRBV10-3, the J gene TRBJ1-1; 8 bases align to TRBD1. Germline CDR1 ENHRY, CDR2 SYGVKD. V lost 6 bases to trimming and J lost 1 base; unmatched junction nucleotides: 7. The CDR3 runs 15 residues. CDR3 DNA sequence: TGTGCCATCAGAGGGGGACAGGAGAGGAACACTGAAGCTTTCTTT. Translation gives CAIRGGQERNTEAFF.

This sequence joins TRBV30 and TRBJ1-3; no firm D call. Trimming shortened V by 2 bases and J by 2 bases, and 13 bases separated the two germline ends. The CDR3 is 15 residues long. CDR1 is GTSNPN and CDR2 is SVGIG in the germline V gene (reference sequence). The CDR3 is CAWSYSRTPGNTIYF. CDR3 in DNA: TGTGCCTGGAGTTACTCCAGAACTCCTGGAAACACCATATATTTT.

J is TRBJ1-5 and V is TRBV19; D might be TRBD1 (5 bases). V was trimmed by 6 bases and J by 0 bases, leaving 12 bases between them. The CDR3 is made up of 15 amino acids. Germline V gives CDR1 LNHDA, CDR2 SQIVND (reference sequence). The CDR3 bases are TGTGCCAGTAGCCTGAACAGGTATAGCAATCAGCCCCAGCATTTT. It is translated as CASSLNRYSNQPQHF.